One and the same sample provided the 25 T cell receptor beta chains below, sequenced in a study of shared clonotypes between healthy human individuals. Sequenced by immunoSEQ multiplex PCR; TCRdb stores in-frame clones only, minus some. The data show roughly 2,300,000 clones, approximately 90% seen once. Sequencing was performed on naive CD4+ T cells from PBMCs. Subset reported: CD45RA+ positively selected. These receptors all come from a man younger than 35 in good health. Some clones in this sample may be carry-over from other donors' samples.

The chain joins TRBV4-2 to TRBJ2-7; 14 nucleotides line up with TRBD2. CDR3 length equals 17 residues. The germline V gene has CDR1 LGHNA and CDR2 YNFKEQ. V shed 4 bases and J 0 bases; nucleotides not matched to a gene: 5. The CDR3 DNA follows: TGTGCCAGCAGCCGCGGGACTAGCGGGGGCAGCTCCTACGAGCAGTACTTC. Its protein is CASSRGTSGGSSYEQYF.

Of note for this clone: At one end, the junction sequence differs from germline, possibly due to a read error. The CDR3 sequence: CARSKLTGGDYEQYF. The CDR3 DNA reads TGTGCCCGCAGCAAACTGACAGGGGGAGACTACGAGCAGTACTTC. The rearrangement joins TRBV5-6 to TRBJ2-7; 9 bases map to TRBD1. The CDR3 loop spans 15 amino acids. Germline V gene data show CDR1 as SGHDT and CDR2 as YYEEEE.

As to this clone: At the DNA level, this CDR3 is encoded by other sequences in the same sample as well. The chain carries TRBV5-1 and TRBJ1-4, with D uncertain. CDR3 length: 14 amino acids. Germline V gives CDR1 SGHRS, CDR2 YFSETQ. The V gene lost 0 bases and the J gene lost 7 bases, with 10 bases spanning the gap. CDR3 DNA: TGCGCCAGCAGCTTGGCCGGGCAAGGTGAAAAACTGTTTTTT. Protein product: CASSLAGQGEKLFF.

The J gene is TRBJ1-4, the V gene TRBV9; the match to TRBD1 covers 8 bases. The CDR3 covers 19 residues. V shed 3 bases and J 3 bases; nucleotides not matched to a gene: 16. Germline CDR1 reads SGDLS; CDR2 reads YYNGEE. The CDR3 bases are TGTGCCAGCAGCGATCGACAGGGGCCACCCGAAGGTTCTAATGAAAAACTGTTTTTT. Translating it yields CASSDRQGPPEGSNEKLFF.

CDR3 in DNA: TGTGCCAGCAGTAGACAGGGGGGGGTGTACTTC. It encodes CASSRQGGVYF. The chain employs TRBV6-6 and TRBJ2-4, with 9 bases identical to TRBD1. Germline trimming cut 5 bases from V and 15 bases from J; bases unmatched to any gene: 5. From germline, CDR1 is MNHNY and CDR2 SVGAGI (reference sequence). This CDR3 contains 11 residues.

The chain is built from TRBV10-3 and TRBJ2-2; 7 bases line up with TRBD2. CDR3 length: 14 amino acids. V was pared by 0 bases and J by 6 bases, with 1 base of the junction left unmatched. In germline, CDR1 is ENHRY, CDR2 SYGVKD. CDR3 residues: CAISESGGAGELFF. CDR3 DNA sequence: TGTGCCATCAGTGAGTCGGGAGGGGCCGGGGAGCTGTTTTTT.

The V gene is TRBV29-1, the J gene TRBJ2-3; 10 positions match TRBD2. In germline, CDR1 is SQVTM, CDR2 ANQGSEA. The CDR3 has 17 amino acids. V shed 4 bases and J 5 bases; nucleotides not matched to a gene: 15. The CDR3 loop reads CSVGAGGPTLAGDTQYF. The CDR3, as DNA: TGCAGCGTTGGAGCGGGAGGGCCGACCCTAGCGGGAGATACGCAGTATTTT.

V gene TRBV5-1 combines with J gene TRBJ1-1; D gene unclear. This CDR3 is built from 15 residues. Trimming took 0 bases from V and 11 from J, leaving 20 bases between them. Germline V gene lookup returns CDR1 SGHRS and CDR2 YFSETQ. For the CDR3, the DNA is TGCGCCAGCAGCTTGGAGGCGCATACGCTCGGGAAGGCTTTCTTT. It translates to CASSLEAHTLGKAFF.

To note about this clone: The same CDR3 also results from other DNA sequences found in this sample. V is TRBV7-9 and J is TRBJ2-7; 8 nucleotides match TRBD2. This CDR3 is 14 amino acids long. The V and J ends lost 3 bases and 1 base, in that order; junction bases with no gene match: 2. The germline V gene has CDR1 SEHNR and CDR2 FQNEAQ (reference sequence). CDR3 DNA sequence: TGTGCCAGCAGCTTTACTAGCGGTTCCTACGAGCAGTACTTC. Its protein is CASSFTSGSYEQYF. Based on the CDR3 plus reference TRBV7-9 and TRBJ2-7, the full variable domain is DTGVSQNPRHKITKRGQNVTFRCDPISEHNRLYWYRQTLGQGPEFLTYFQNEAQLEKSRLLSDRFSAERPKGSFSTLEIQRTEQGDSAMYLCASSFTSGSYEQYFGPGTRLTVT.

This clone was recorded once. The chain combines TRBV2 with TRBJ2-7; D gene ambiguous. With 8 bases removed from V and 1 base from J, the gap between germline ends came to 9 bases. CDR3 size: 12 residues. Germline V gene data show CDR1 as SNHLY and CDR2 as FYNNEI. The CDR3 nucleotides read TGTGCCAGCGGCTATGGGTCCTACGAGCAGTACTTC. Residues: CASGYGSYEQYF.

The chain uses TRBV30 and TRBJ2-7; no reliable D call. Looked up from germline, CDR1 is GTSNPN and CDR2 is SVGIG (reference sequence). The CDR3 consists of 11 residues. Trimming took off 2 bases at V and 4 bases at J, with 6 bases between the two ends. This CDR3 reads CAWSRYYEQYF. Written as DNA, the CDR3 is TGTGCCTGGAGTCGGTATTACGAGCAGTACTTC.

The chain employs TRBV7-9 and TRBJ2-5; D could derive from TRBD1 or TRBD2 (5 bases each). The CDR3 is 16 amino acids. Germline CDR1 and CDR2: SEHNR and FQNEAQ (reference sequence). V lost 2 bases and J lost 5, with 18 bases in between. The CDR3 coding sequence is TGTGCCAGCAGCTTATCACACCAGGGTCGGAGGGAGACCCAGTACTTC. Encoded protein: CASSLSHQGRRETQYF. Supplemented by reference TRBV7-9 and TRBJ2-5, the full variable domain reads DTGVSQNPRHKITKRGQNVTFRCDPISEHNRLYWYRQTLGQGPEFLTYFQNEAQLEKSRLLSDRFSAERPKGSFSTLEIQRTEQGDSAMYLCASSLSHQGRRETQYFGPGTRLLVL.

The chain couples TRBV4-3 to TRBJ2-7; D is possibly TRBD2 (5 bases). Trimming cost V 1 base and J 2 bases, with 15 bases left between them. The CDR3 spans 16 residues. Germline-derived CDR1 and CDR2 are LGHNA and YSLEER. The CDR3 reads CASSQGLFRHPYEQYF. The CDR3 DNA is TGCGCCAGCAGCCAAGGACTATTCAGGCACCCCTACGAGCAGTACTTC.

V is TRBV28 and J is TRBJ2-2; 7 positions agree with TRBD2. J gave up 5 bases and V 2 bases, and 5 bases lay outside the gene matches. Germline values: CDR1 MDHEN, CDR2 SYDVKM. The length of the CDR3 is 15 residues. This CDR3 reads CASSLLWGGTGELFF. As DNA, the CDR3 is TGTGCCAGCAGTTTACTTTGGGGGGGAACCGGGGAGCTGTTTTTT.

V is TRBV29-1 and J is TRBJ2-2, with TRBD2 identical over 7 bases. The CDR3 covers 14 residues. J lost 3 bases, V lost 6 bases, and 7 bases had no gene match. Germline values: CDR1 SQVTM, CDR2 ANQGSEA. The CDR3 here is CSVVGREDTGELFF. The CDR3 region has the DNA TGCAGCGTGGTAGGACGGGAGGACACCGGGGAGCTGTTTTTT.

This chain connects TRBV6-4 to TRBJ1-1; D possibly corresponds to TRBD1 (6 bases). Trimming removed 5 bases from V and 5 bases from J, with 15 bases in between. CDR1 is MRHNA and CDR2 is SNTAGT in the germline V gene. The CDR3 covers 14 residues. CDR3 residues: CASSPQGGTTEAFF. The CDR3 bases are TGTGCCAGCAGTCCACAAGGGGGGACGACTGAAGCTTTCTTT.

This chain connects TRBV25-1 to TRBJ2-1; 10 bases map to TRBD2. Germline CDR1 reads MGHDK; CDR2 reads SYGVNS. J gave up 6 bases and V 4 bases, and 6 bases lay outside the gene matches. The CDR3 is made up of 15 amino acids. The DNA for the CDR3 is TGTGCCAGCAGTGTCAGCGGGAGGGCCTTCAATGAGCAGTTCTTC. It codes for CASSVSGRAFNEQFF.

The CDR3 protein is CASSEPFPRSGYTF. The CDR3 coding sequence is TGTGCCAGCAGTGAACCATTCCCCAGGAGTGGCTACACCTTC. The genes are TRBV6-1 and TRBJ1-2; D is unresolved. This CDR3 is 14 amino acids long. With 2 bases removed from V and 7 bases from J, the gap between germline ends came to 14 bases. Germline CDR1 MNHNS, CDR2 SASEGT.

This chain uses TRBV19 with TRBJ1-1, with 7 bases that match TRBD1. Germline V CDR1 and CDR2: LNHDA, SQIVND (reference sequence). CDR3 length equals 19 residues. Unmatched junction bases numbered 20, after V lost 7 bases and J lost 0 bases. As DNA, the CDR3 is TGTGCCAGTACCTCGGACAGGCCGATCGATATCCAAATGAACACTGAAGCTTTCTTT. Amino acids: CASTSDRPIDIQMNTEAFF.

This clone appeared a single time. The rearrangement joins TRBV6-1 to TRBJ2-7; D uncertain. The V end lost 9 bases, the J end lost 3 bases, and 6 bases lay between the germline ends. This CDR3 is 10 amino acids long. Germline assignment: CDR1 MNHNS and CDR2 SASEGT. The CDR3 loop is CASLLYEQYF. The DNA for the CDR3 is TGTGCCAGTCTGCTCTACGAGCAGTACTTC.

The CDR3 bases are TGTGCCAGCAGCCGTGGACTATCCTACGAGCAGTACTTC. Amino acids: CASSRGLSYEQYF. The chain is built from TRBV7-2 and TRBJ2-7; a weak D match, TRBD2 (6 bases). Trimming shortened V by 5 bases and J by 1 base, and 9 bases separated the two germline ends. This CDR3 is built from 13 residues. CDR1 and CDR2 from the germline V gene are SGHTA and FQGNSA.

This clone was observed a single time. This chain links TRBV28 with TRBJ2-7; 9 positions agree with TRBD1. The CDR3 spans 15 residues. J was trimmed by 4 bases and V by 5 bases; bases with no gene match: 9. From germline, CDR1 is MDHEN and CDR2 SYDVKM. The CDR3: CASSPSGTGRYEQYF. The CDR3 bases are TGTGCCAGCAGTCCATCCGGGACAGGGAGGTACGAGCAGTACTTC.

The chain links TRBV7-2 to TRBJ2-7; D gene unclear. Deletions cut 2 bases from V and 7 bases from J, with 12 bases between. The V gene's germline CDR1 is SGHTA and CDR2 FQGNSA. The CDR3 loop spans 13 amino acids. CDR3 nucleotides: TGTGCCAGCAGCTTAATCCGGTCAGAGGAGCAGTACTTC. It yields the protein CASSLIRSEEQYF.

The CDR3 sequence is CASSLDPETEAFF. The CDR3 region has the DNA TGTGCCAGCAGCTTAGACCCGGAGACTGAAGCTTTCTTT. This chain connects TRBV11-3 to TRBJ1-1; D is unresolved. Looked up from germline, CDR1 is SGHNT and CDR2 is YENEEA. Between the trimmed V and J ends, which lost 0 bases and 5 bases, there was a span of 7 bases. This CDR3 has 13 amino acids. The whole variable domain, filled in from reference TRBV11-3 and TRBJ1-1, reads EAGVVQSPRYKIIEKKQPVAFWCNPISGHNTLYWYLQNLGQGPELLIRYENEEAVDDSQLPKDRFSAERLKGVDSTLKIQPAELGDSAVYLCASSLDPETEAFFGQGTRLTVV.

The rearrangement links TRBV5-1 to TRBJ2-7; no reliable D call. V lost 0 bases and J lost 6, with 13 bases in between. The germline CDR1 and CDR2 sequences are SGHRS and YFSETQ. This CDR3 comprises 14 residues. Written as DNA, the CDR3 is TGCGCCAGCAGCTTGGGGTTGGGCGTTAGCGAGCAGTACTTC. Its protein product is CASSLGLGVSEQYF.